Presented here are 16 T cell receptor beta chains from one specimen sequenced in a study of blood T cell repertoires in COVID-19. Clones were sequenced by immunoSEQ multiplex PCR, and TCRdb holds only the in-frame ones, with some missing. The table includes some 65,000 clones, 60% to 75% detected once. Specimen: peripheral blood. The source of these receptors is a woman older than 75 with acute or convalescent COVID-19.

CDR3 DNA sequence: TGTGCCAGCAGTCCAAAAGGGACAGCATACGAGCAGTACTTC. It encodes CASSPKGTAYEQYF. This rearrangement joins TRBV27 to TRBJ2-7, with 7 nucleotides matching TRBD1. Trimming at V came to 5 bases and at J to 4 bases, leaving 8 bases not matched to a gene. The CDR3 extends over 14 amino acids. Per the germline V gene, CDR1 is MNHEY and CDR2 is SMNVEV (reference sequence).

The rearrangement joins TRBV28 to TRBJ2-3; the match to TRBD2 covers 11 bases. CDR1 MDHEN and CDR2 SYDVKM come from the germline V gene. V was clipped by 2 bases and J by 0 bases; unmatched bases: 7. CDR3 length equals 18 residues. The CDR3 loop reads CASSLGLAGGTSTDTQYF. Here the CDR3 DNA reads TGTGCCAGCAGTTTAGGCCTAGCGGGAGGCACTAGCACAGATACGCAGTATTTT. Filled out from reference TRBV28 and TRBJ2-3, the complete variable domain reads DVKVTQSSRYLVKRTGEKVFLECVQDMDHENMFWYRQDPGLGLRLIYFSYDVKMKEKGDIPEGYSVSREKKERFSLILESASTNQTSMYLCASSLGLAGGTSTDTQYFGPGTRLTVL.

The rearrangement joins TRBV7-3 to TRBJ2-3; TRBD2 matches 7 bases. This CDR3 region has 15 residues. The trim removed 4 bases at V and 3 bases at J, leaving 7 bases unmatched. Germline values: CDR1 SGHTA, CDR2 FQGTGA. The CDR3 DNA is TGTGCCAGCAGCTACCAGCGTAGCGGGACAGATACGCAGTATTTT. Encoded protein: CASSYQRSGTDTQYF.

This clone has only a few counts. This rearrangement joins TRBV5-4 to TRBJ2-7, with a tentative D call TRBD2 (6 bases). Germline CDR1 is SGHNT and CDR2 is YYREEE (reference sequence). V was clipped by 4 bases and J by 2 bases, with 13 bases between them. This CDR3 comprises 14 residues. The CDR3 is CASSRGVAAYEQYF. Here the CDR3 DNA reads TGTGCCAGCAGCCGTGGGGTAGCGGCCTACGAGCAGTACTTC.

This clone was found a few times. The genes are TRBV14 and TRBJ1-1, with 9 bases lining up with TRBD1. Per germline, CDR1 SGHDN and CDR2 FVKESK. This CDR3 is 16 amino acids long. Unmatched junction bases numbered 7, after V lost 0 bases and J lost 5 bases. The CDR3 nucleotides are TGTGCCAGCAGCCAAGACCCTGGACAGGGGATAACTGAAGCTTTCTTT. It translates to CASSQDPGQGITEAFF.

V is TRBV6-2 or TRBV6-3 and J is TRBJ1-2; D is unresolved. Germline V lookup: CDR1 MNHEY, CDR2 SVGEGT. The CDR3 sequence is 16 residues long. The V gene lost 6 bases and the J gene lost 2 bases, with 19 bases spanning the gap. The DNA for the CDR3 is TGTGCCAGCAGACCTGCACCCCCACGAGGGAACTATGGCTACACCTTC. This gives the protein CASRPAPPRGNYGYTF.

CDR3 loop: CASSDWTSGRKGGNEQFF. The CDR3 coding sequence is TGTGCCAGTAGTGATTGGACTAGCGGGAGGAAGGGGGGCAATGAGCAGTTCTTC. The chain employs TRBV19 and TRBJ2-1; 14 bases agree with TRBD2. V was clipped by 5 bases and J by 6 bases; unmatched bases: 12. The V gene's germline CDR1 is LNHDA and CDR2 SQIVND (reference sequence). The CDR3 is 18 residues long.

The rearrangement joins TRBV7-2 to TRBJ2-7; 11 bases line up with TRBD2. The germline V gene encodes CDR1 SGHTA and CDR2 FQGNSA. CDR3 length equals 15 residues. After removal of 1 base from V and 7 bases from J, the junction contained 6 bases not matched to a gene. The CDR3 reads CASSLVLAGASEQYF. CDR3 bases: TGTGCCAGCAGCTTAGTACTAGCGGGAGCCTCGGAGCAGTACTTC.

The chain has TRBV4-2 and TRBJ2-3; 8 nucleotides line up with TRBD2. This CDR3 region has 19 residues. The V segment lost 4 bases and the J segment 0 bases; nucleotides outside the gene matches: 15. Looked up from germline, CDR1 is LGHNA and CDR2 is YNFKEQ. Here the CDR3 reads CASSRTKSGVAGSTDTQYF. CDR3 DNA: TGTGCCAGCAGCCGGACGAAATCCGGGGTAGCGGGAAGCACAGATACGCAGTATTTT.

The chain is built from TRBV5-1 and TRBJ1-4, with 8 bases that match TRBD1. Germline trimming cut 4 bases from V and 6 bases from J; bases unmatched to any gene: 8. In germline, CDR1 is SGHRS, CDR2 YFSETQ. The CDR3 covers 15 residues. CDR3 loop: CASSTQGAWDEKLFF. The CDR3 DNA sequence: TGCGCCAGCAGCACCCAGGGGGCTTGGGATGAAAAACTGTTTTTT.

This clone occurred a few times. This chain connects TRBV4-1 to TRBJ2-7; the D is unclear. The CDR3 runs 18 residues. V shed 0 bases and J shed 0 bases, with 18 bases lying between them. Germline lookup yields CDR1 MGHRA and CDR2 YSYEKL. CDR3 DNA sequence: TGCGCCAGCAGCCAAGATTACCTCTTAGTTGCGAGCTCCTACGAGCAGTACTTC. Protein sequence: CASSQDYLLVASSYEQYF.

The rearrangement joins TRBV19 to TRBJ1-5; 9 positions agree with TRBD1. The CDR3 contains 18 residues. CDR1 and CDR2 (germline): LNHDA, SQIVND (reference sequence). Losses at the gene ends were 5 bases for V and 2 bases for J; bases not matched to a gene: 13. CDR3 nucleotide sequence: TGTGCCAGTAGTTCCCCTCCCGGGACAGGGAGGGGCAATCAGCCCCAGCATTTT. Protein sequence: CASSSPPGTGRGNQPQHF.

This clone was detected a few times. Other nucleotide sequences in the sample specify the same CDR3. This sequence joins TRBV3-1 (or the pseudogene TRBV3-2) and TRBJ1-2, with D possibly being TRBD1 (5 bases). The CDR3 is 12 amino acids. The germline V gene has CDR1 LGHDT and CDR2 YNNKEL (reference sequence). The V gene lost 2 bases and the J gene lost 4 bases, with 5 bases spanning the gap. The CDR3 region is CASSQQGYGYTF. In DNA, the CDR3 is TGTGCCAGCAGCCAACAGGGCTATGGCTACACCTTC.

The chain links TRBV11-3 to TRBJ2-1, with a possible D match to TRBD2 (5 bases). V lost 8 bases to trimming and J lost 1 base, with 18 bases between them. The length of the CDR3 is 16 residues. Germline CDR1 reads SGHNT; CDR2 reads YENEEA. The CDR3 sequence: CASHYGGPSSYNEQFF. The CDR3 DNA reads as TGTGCCAGCCACTATGGCGGGCCAAGTTCCTACAATGAGCAGTTCTTC.

The chain combines TRBV29-1 with TRBJ1-1, with TRBD1 as a possible D gene (6 bases). Germline V lookup: CDR1 SQVTM, CDR2 ANQGSEA. V dropped 4 bases and J dropped 2 bases, with 14 bases sitting between them. This CDR3 contains 14 residues. The CDR3 DNA sequence: TGCAGCGTTGCGTTGGGGGCGGGCAACACTGAAGCTTTCTTT. Protein: CSVALGAGNTEAFF.

V is TRBV28 and J is TRBJ1-1; D may be TRBD1 (5 bases). The CDR3 contains 16 residues. Germline values: CDR1 MDHEN, CDR2 SYDVKM. Trimming removed 2 bases from V and 2 bases from J, with 15 bases in between. CDR3 in DNA: TGTGCCAGCAGTTTACCAGGACATTTCCTAAACACTGAAGCTTTCTTT. Translated, it gives CASSLPGHFLNTEAFF.